This T cell receptor beta chain originates from a study of monozygotic twins with inflammatory bowel disease. The study's findings and limits: Limited statistical power may explain no repertoire similarity difference between concordant and discordant twins. Clonotype overlap with others was lower in IBD patients than in healthy twins, a difference that was greatest with disease activity. Support for a single strong signal or clonotype associated with IBD was absent.

A remark on this clonotype: Its antigen is unidentified.

Germline CDR1 DFQATT, CDR2 SNEGSKA (reference sequence). This CDR3 contains 13 residues. UMIs were attached via template switching, each with a 6-nucleotide sample barcode. TCRdb processed the 5' RACE reads again and assigns one entry to each CDR3 protein, with no DNA. This repertoire includes 150,000 to 200,000 distinct CDR3 sequences. The TCR was taken from a human donor with ulcerative colitis or Crohn's disease, or a healthy co-twin of an affected twin (not recorded which). V is TRBV20-1 and J is TRBJ2-7; TCRdb proposes TRBD1, but this gene call is untestable without DNA. Sample: blood. The CDR3 sequence is CSASRDGGYEQYF.